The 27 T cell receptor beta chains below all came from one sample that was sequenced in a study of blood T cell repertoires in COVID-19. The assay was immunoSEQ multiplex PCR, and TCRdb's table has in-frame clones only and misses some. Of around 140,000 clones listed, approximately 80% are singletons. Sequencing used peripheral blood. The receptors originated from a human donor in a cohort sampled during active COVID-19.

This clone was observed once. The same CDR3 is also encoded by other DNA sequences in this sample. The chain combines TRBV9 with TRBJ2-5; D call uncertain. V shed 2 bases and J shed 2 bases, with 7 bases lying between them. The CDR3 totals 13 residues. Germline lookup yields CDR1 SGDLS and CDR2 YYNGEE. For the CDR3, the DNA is TGTGCCAGCAGCGTGTCGACTCAAGAGACCCAGTACTTC. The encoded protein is CASSVSTQETQYF.

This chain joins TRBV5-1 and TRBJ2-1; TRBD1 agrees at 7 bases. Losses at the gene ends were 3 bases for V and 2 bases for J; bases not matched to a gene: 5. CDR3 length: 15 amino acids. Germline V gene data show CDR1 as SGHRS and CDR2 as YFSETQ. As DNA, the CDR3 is TGCGCCAGCAGCTCAGGGGGACGGACCTACAATGAGCAGTTCTTC. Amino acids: CASSSGGRTYNEQFF.

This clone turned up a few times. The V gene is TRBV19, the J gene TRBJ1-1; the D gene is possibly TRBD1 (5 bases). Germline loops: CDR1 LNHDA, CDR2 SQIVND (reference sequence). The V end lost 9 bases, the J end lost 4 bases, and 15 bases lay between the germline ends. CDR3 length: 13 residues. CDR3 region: CASRLAGSTEAFF. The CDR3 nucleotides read TGTGCCAGCCGGCTGGCAGGGTCCACTGAAGCTTTCTTT.

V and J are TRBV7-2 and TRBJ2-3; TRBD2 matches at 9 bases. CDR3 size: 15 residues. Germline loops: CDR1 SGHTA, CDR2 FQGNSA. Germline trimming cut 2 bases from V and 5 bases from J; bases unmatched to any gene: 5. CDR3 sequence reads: CASSLPGLAVDTQYF. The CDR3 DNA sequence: TGTGCCAGCAGCTTACCGGGACTAGCTGTAGATACGCAGTATTTT.

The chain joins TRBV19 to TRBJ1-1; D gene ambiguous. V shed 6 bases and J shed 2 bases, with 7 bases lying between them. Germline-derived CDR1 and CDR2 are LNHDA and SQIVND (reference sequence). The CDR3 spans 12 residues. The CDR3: CASRDFNTEAFF. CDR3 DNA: TGTGCCAGTAGGGACTTTAACACTGAAGCTTTCTTT. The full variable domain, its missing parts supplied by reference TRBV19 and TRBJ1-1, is DGGITQSPKYLFRKEGQNVTLSCEQNLNHDAMYWYRQDPGQGLRLIYYSQIVNDFQKGDIAEGYSVSREKKESFPLTVTSAQKNPTAFYLCASRDFNTEAFFGQGTRLTVV.

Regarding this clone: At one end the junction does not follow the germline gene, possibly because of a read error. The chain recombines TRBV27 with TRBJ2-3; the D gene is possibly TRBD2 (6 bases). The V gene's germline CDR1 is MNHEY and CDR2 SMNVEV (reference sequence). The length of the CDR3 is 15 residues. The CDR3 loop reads CASRRRPGTPDMQYF. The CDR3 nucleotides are TGTGCCAGCAGACGCCGACCCGGGACTCCTGATATGCAGTATTTT.

CDR3 nucleotide sequence: TGTGCCAGCAGGATAGGGACAGCGAACACTGAAGCTTTCTTT. Residues: CASRIGTANTEAFF. The V call is TRBV7-9, the J call TRBJ1-1; 7 bases align to TRBD1. V shed 6 bases and J 1 base; nucleotides not matched to a gene: 5. This CDR3 spans 14 amino acids. Germline CDR1 is SEHNR and CDR2 is FQNEAQ (reference sequence).

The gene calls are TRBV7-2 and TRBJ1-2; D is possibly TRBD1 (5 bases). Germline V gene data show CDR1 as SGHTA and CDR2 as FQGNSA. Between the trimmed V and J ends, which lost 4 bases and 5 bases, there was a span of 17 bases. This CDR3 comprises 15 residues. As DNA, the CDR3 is TGTGCCAGCAGCTATCTCGTGGGGCTTTCTTATGGCTACACCTTC. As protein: CASSYLVGLSYGYTF.

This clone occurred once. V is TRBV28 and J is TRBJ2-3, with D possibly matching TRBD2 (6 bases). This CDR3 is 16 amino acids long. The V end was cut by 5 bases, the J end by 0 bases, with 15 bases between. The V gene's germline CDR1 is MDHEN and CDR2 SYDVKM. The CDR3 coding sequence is TGTGCCAGCAGTCCCGGGACTGGTTCTAGCACAGATACGCAGTATTTT. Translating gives CASSPGTGSSTDTQYF.

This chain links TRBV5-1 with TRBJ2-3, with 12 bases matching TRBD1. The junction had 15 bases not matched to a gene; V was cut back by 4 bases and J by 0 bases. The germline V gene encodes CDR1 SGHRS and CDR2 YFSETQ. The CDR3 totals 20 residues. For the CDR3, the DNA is TGCGCCAGCAGCAATCCGGGACAGGGGGCATGGCGACCTAGCACAGATACGCAGTATTTT. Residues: CASSNPGQGAWRPSTDTQYF.

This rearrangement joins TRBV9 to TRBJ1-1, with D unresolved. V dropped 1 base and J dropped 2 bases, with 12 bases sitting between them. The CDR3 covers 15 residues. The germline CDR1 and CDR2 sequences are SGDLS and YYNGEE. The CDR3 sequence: CASSVSSRGNTEAFF. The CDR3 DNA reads TGTGCCAGCAGCGTATCCTCCCGGGGTAACACTGAAGCTTTCTTT.

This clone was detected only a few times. CDR3 region: CASTVRTGPGQPQHF. CDR3 coding DNA: TGTGCCAGTACCGTGCGGACAGGGCCCGGTCAGCCCCAGCATTTT. V and J are TRBV19 and TRBJ1-5, with 8 bases fitting TRBD1. Germline V gene sequence: CDR1 LNHDA, CDR2 SQIVND (reference sequence). After removal of 7 bases from V and 6 bases from J, the junction contained 11 bases not matched to a gene. CDR3 length: 15 residues.

CDR3 region: CASSDPGQGAYEQYF. The CDR3 DNA sequence: TGTGCCAGCAGTGACCCGGGACAGGGTGCCTACGAGCAGTACTTC. The chain joins TRBV6-1 to TRBJ2-7; 9 bases agree with TRBD1. V dropped 3 bases and J dropped 2; count of bases not matched to a gene: 5. Germline-derived CDR1 and CDR2 are MNHNS and SASEGT. The CDR3 contains 15 residues.

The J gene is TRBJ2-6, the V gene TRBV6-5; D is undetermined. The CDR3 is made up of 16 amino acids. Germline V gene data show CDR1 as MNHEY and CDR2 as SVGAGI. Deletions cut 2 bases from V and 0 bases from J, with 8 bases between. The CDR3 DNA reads TGTGCCAGCAGTTACGCGGAATACTCTGGGGCCAACGTCCTGACTTTC. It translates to CASSYAEYSGANVLTF.

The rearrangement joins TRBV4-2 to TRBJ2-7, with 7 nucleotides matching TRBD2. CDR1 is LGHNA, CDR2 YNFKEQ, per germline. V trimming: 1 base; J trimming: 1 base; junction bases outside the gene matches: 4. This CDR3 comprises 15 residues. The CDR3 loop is CASSQAGRLSYEQYF. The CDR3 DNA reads TGTGCCAGCAGCCAAGCCGGGAGGCTGTCCTACGAGCAGTACTTC.

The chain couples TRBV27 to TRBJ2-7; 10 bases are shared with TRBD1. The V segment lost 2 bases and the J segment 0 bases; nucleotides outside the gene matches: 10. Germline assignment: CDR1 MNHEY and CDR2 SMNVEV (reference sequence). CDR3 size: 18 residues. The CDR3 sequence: CASSLIGGTGASSYEQYF. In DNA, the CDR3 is TGTGCCAGCAGTTTAATTGGGGGGACAGGGGCTAGCTCCTACGAGCAGTACTTC.

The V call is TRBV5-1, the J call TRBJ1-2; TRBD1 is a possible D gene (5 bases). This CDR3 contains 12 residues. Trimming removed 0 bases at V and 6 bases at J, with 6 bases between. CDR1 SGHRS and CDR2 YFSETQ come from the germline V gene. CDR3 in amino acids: CASSLGRDGYTF. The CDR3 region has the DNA TGCGCCAGCAGCTTGGGCAGGGATGGCTACACCTTC. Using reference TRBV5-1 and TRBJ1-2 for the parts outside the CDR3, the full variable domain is KAGVTQTPRYLIKTRGQQVTLSCSPISGHRSVSWYQQTPGQGLQFLFEYFSETQRNKGNFPGRFSGRQFSNSRSEMNVSTLELGDSALYLCASSLGRDGYTFGSGTRLTVV.

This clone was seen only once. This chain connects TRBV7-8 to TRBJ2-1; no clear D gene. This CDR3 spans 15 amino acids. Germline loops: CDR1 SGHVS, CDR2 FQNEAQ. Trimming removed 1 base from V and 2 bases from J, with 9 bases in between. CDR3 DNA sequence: TGTGCCAGCAGCTTAGATCGACAAACCTACAATGAGCAGTTCTTC. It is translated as CASSLDRQTYNEQFF.

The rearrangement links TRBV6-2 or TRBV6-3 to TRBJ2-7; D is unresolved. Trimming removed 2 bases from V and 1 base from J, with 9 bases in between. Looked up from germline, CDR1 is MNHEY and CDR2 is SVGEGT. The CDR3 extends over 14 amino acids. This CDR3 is CASSYGSGSYEQYF. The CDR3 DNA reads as TGTGCCAGCAGTTACGGTTCAGGATCCTACGAGCAGTACTTC.

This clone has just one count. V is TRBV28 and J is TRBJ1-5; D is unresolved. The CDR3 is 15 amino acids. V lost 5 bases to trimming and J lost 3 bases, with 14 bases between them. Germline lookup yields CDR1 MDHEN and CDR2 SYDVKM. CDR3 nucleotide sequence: TGTGCCAGCAGTACCGCGGGAGTTCTCAATCAGCCCCAGCATTTT. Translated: CASSTAGVLNQPQHF.

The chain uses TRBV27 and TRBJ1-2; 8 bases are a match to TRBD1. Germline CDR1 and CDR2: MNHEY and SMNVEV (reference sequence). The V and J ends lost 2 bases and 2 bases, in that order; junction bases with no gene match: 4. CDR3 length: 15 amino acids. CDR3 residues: CASSLTGQGNYGYTF. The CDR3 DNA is TGTGCCAGCAGTTTAACCGGACAGGGAAACTATGGCTACACCTTC.

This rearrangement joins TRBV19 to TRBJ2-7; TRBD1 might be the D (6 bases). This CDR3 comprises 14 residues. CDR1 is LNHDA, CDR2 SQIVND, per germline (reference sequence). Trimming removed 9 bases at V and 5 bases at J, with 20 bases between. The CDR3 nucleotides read TGTGCCAGCAAAACAGGGTACCAAAATAACGAGCAGTACTTC. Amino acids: CASKTGYQNNEQYF.

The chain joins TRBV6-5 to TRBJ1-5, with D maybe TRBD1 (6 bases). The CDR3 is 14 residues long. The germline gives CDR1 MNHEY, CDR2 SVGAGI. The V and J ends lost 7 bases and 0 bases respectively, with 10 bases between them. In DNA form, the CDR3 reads TGTGCCAGCACGGGACATTATAGCAATCAGCCCCAGCATTTT. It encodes CASTGHYSNQPQHF.

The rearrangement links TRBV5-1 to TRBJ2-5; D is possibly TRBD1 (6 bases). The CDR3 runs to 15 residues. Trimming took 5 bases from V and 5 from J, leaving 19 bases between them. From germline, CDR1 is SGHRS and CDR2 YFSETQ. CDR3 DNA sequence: TGCGCCAGCAGTTGGGCGGTACAGGGTTGGGAGACCCAGTACTTC. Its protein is CASSWAVQGWETQYF.

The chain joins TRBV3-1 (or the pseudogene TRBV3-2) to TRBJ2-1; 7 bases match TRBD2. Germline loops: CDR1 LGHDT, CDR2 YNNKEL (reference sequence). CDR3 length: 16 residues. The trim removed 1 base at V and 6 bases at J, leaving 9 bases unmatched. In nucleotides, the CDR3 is TGTGCCAGCAGCCAAGTTCGCCTAGCGGCCCCCAATGAGCAGTTCTTC. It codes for CASSQVRLAAPNEQFF.

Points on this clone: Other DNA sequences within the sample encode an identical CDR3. The chain's CDR3 is CASSGLSSYEQYF. CDR3 DNA: TGTGCCAGCAGCGGACTATCTTCCTACGAGCAGTACTTC. J is TRBJ2-7 and V is TRBV27; D perhaps matches TRBD2 (6 bases). The CDR3 loop spans 13 amino acids. V lost 6 bases, J lost 1 base, and 10 bases lay in between. CDR1 is MNHEY and CDR2 is SMNVEV in the germline V gene (reference sequence).

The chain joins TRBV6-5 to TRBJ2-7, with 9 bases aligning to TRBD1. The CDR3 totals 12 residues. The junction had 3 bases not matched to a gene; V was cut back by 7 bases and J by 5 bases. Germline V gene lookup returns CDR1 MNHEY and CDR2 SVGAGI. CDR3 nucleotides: TGTGCCAGCACCGGGACAGGGCACGAGCAGTACTTC. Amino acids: CASTGTGHEQYF.